These 32 T cell receptor beta chains came from one sample sequenced in a study of PD-L1 blockade in urothelial cancer. The time point was: peripheral blood 6 weeks after treatment start. The data were produced by immunoSEQ multiplex PCR, yet TCRdb's version contains in-frame clones alone and is incomplete. The data contain 66,000 or so clones, about 88% of them singletons. Here the sequenced sample was PBMCs, taken around atezolizumab (anti-PD-L1) treatment. The receptors were gathered from a man in his 60s with urothelial cancer.

This clone has more than one count but fewer than ten. The rearrangement joins TRBV6-1 to TRBJ1-6; D unresolved. V gave up 6 bases and J gave up 7 bases, with 4 bases separating them. Looked up from germline, CDR1 is MNHNS and CDR2 is SASEGT. The length of the CDR3 is 11 residues. Here the CDR3 reads CASRQNSPLHF. The DNA of the CDR3 is TGTGCCAGCAGACAGAATTCACCCCTCCACTTT.

V gene TRBV27 combines with J gene TRBJ1-2; D uncertain. V dropped 5 bases and J dropped 4 bases, with 11 bases sitting between them. The CDR3 is 13 amino acids. Germline V lookup: CDR1 MNHEY, CDR2 SMNVEV (reference sequence). CDR3 sequence: CASSPQNLYGYTF. Here the CDR3 DNA reads TGTGCCAGCAGTCCACAAAACCTCTATGGCTACACCTTC.

The chain has TRBV19 and TRBJ2-5, with a possible D match to TRBD1 (5 bases). The germline V gene has CDR1 LNHDA and CDR2 SQIVND (reference sequence). Trimming left V 4 bases short and J 5 bases short, with 11 bases between. This CDR3 is built from 13 residues. The CDR3 bases are TGTGCCAGTAGTACTATAAGGGGTGAGACCCAGTACTTC. Protein: CASSTIRGETQYF.

V and J are TRBV6-6 and TRBJ1-5, with a possible D match to TRBD1 (5 bases). There are 12 residues in the CDR3. V was cut by 7 bases and J by 4 bases, with 8 bases left in between. Germline CDR1 is MNHNY and CDR2 is SVGAGI (reference sequence). The CDR3 region is CASKGQNQPQHF. The CDR3 nucleotides read TGTGCCAGCAAGGGGCAAAATCAGCCCCAGCATTTT.

The chain has TRBV19 and TRBJ2-1; 14 bases match TRBD2. The germline V gene has CDR1 LNHDA and CDR2 SQIVND (reference sequence). This CDR3 has 18 residues. J was trimmed by 8 bases and V by 4 bases; bases with no gene match: 13. The CDR3 reads CASSSRTSGRSLGDEQFF. The CDR3 bases are TGTGCCAGTAGTAGCCGGACTAGCGGGAGGTCCCTCGGCGATGAGCAGTTCTTC.

The chain uses TRBV5-1 and TRBJ1-1, with 7 bases matching TRBD1. V lost 6 bases and J lost 6; bases outside the gene matches: 14. Germline CDR1 SGHRS, CDR2 YFSETQ. CDR3 length equals 15 residues. CDR3 region: CASTVIRDRRSEAFF. The CDR3 DNA is TGCGCCAGCACTGTTATAAGGGACAGACGGTCTGAAGCTTTCTTT.

V is TRBV6-4 and J is TRBJ2-3, with 7 bases matching TRBD1. The germline V gene has CDR1 MRHNA and CDR2 SNTAGT. V dropped 8 bases and J dropped 4; count of bases not matched to a gene: 3. The CDR3 has 12 amino acids. DNA for the CDR3: TGTGCCAGCCGGGACAGTGCAGATACGCAGTATTTT. Protein product: CASRDSADTQYF.

This clone was detected a few times. The chain is built from TRBV7-2 and TRBJ1-2; TRBD1 matches at 7 bases. This CDR3 is built from 15 residues. J was trimmed by 5 bases and V by 0 bases; bases with no gene match: 6. In germline, CDR1 is SGHTA, CDR2 FQGNSA. This CDR3 reads CASSLAQGQPYGYTF. As DNA, the CDR3 is TGTGCCAGCAGCTTAGCCCAGGGACAGCCTTATGGCTACACCTTC.

J is TRBJ2-3 and V is TRBV29-1; TRBD1 matches at 8 bases. This CDR3 has 14 amino acids. J lost 4 bases, V lost 7 bases, and 10 bases had no gene match. CDR1 SQVTM and CDR2 ANQGSEA come from the germline V gene. This CDR3 is CSAREQGASDTQYF. The CDR3 DNA follows: TGCAGCGCCCGGGAGCAGGGGGCATCAGATACGCAGTATTTT.

The chain employs TRBV7-8 and TRBJ2-2; 7 nucleotides match TRBD2. The CDR3 is 16 amino acids. Per the germline V gene, CDR1 is SGHVS and CDR2 is FQNEAQ. V shed 1 base, J shed 4 bases, and the junction held 6 bases outside the gene matches. The CDR3 nucleotides read TGTGCCAGCAGCTTAGGGGCTAGCGGACCCACCGGGGAGCTGTTTTTT. Translated: CASSLGASGPTGELFF.

V is TRBV9 and J is TRBJ2-7; TRBD1 matches at 8 bases. The CDR3 sequence is 16 residues long. Germline trimming cut 0 bases from V and 2 bases from J; bases unmatched to any gene: 7. CDR1 is SGDLS, CDR2 YYNGEE, per germline. The CDR3 DNA follows: TGTGCCAGCAGCGTAGGGTCCGGACAGGGAACCTACGAGCAGTACTTC. Translation gives CASSVGSGQGTYEQYF.

The chain employs TRBV25-1 and TRBJ1-1; D ambiguous. The CDR3 runs to 14 residues. The germline CDR1 and CDR2 sequences are MGHDK and SYGVNS. V was cut by 1 base and J by 6 bases, with 12 bases left in between. CDR3 in amino acids: CASSESLVVPEAFF. CDR3 in DNA: TGTGCCAGCAGTGAATCCTTGGTAGTTCCTGAAGCTTTCTTT.

The chain is built from TRBV6-1 and TRBJ2-3; maybe TRBD2 (7 bases). V dropped 3 bases and J dropped 8 bases, with 18 bases sitting between them. Germline V gene data show CDR1 as MNHNS and CDR2 as SASEGT. The CDR3 has 15 amino acids. The CDR3 DNA follows: TGTGCCAGCAGTGACCCCCGAGGACTAGGGGGTACGCAGTATTTT. Translating gives CASSDPRGLGGTQYF.

The chain recombines TRBV5-6 with TRBJ1-4; weak D call: TRBD1 (5 bases). The CDR3 covers 15 residues. The ends were cut back, 0 bases at V and 1 base at J, with 7 bases in the middle. Germline V lookup: CDR1 SGHDT, CDR2 YYEEEE. The CDR3 region is CASSLVGETNEKLFF. CDR3 sequence (DNA): TGTGCCAGCAGCTTGGTAGGGGAAACTAATGAAAAACTGTTTTTT.

The CDR3 protein is CASRSGGVSNQPQHF. The CDR3 coding sequence is TGTGCCAGCAGGTCGGGGGGAGTTAGCAATCAGCCCCAGCATTTT. This chain uses TRBV28 with TRBJ1-5; a possible D gene is TRBD1 (5 bases). This CDR3 has 15 residues. The V end lost 6 bases, the J end lost 0 bases, and 12 bases lay between the germline ends. Germline values: CDR1 MDHEN, CDR2 SYDVKM.

This clone was seen only once. The chain couples TRBV19 to TRBJ1-5; maybe TRBD1 (6 bases). This CDR3 comprises 14 residues. V lost 7 bases, J lost 7 bases, and 17 bases lay in between. Germline loops: CDR1 LNHDA, CDR2 SQIVND (reference sequence). The CDR3 loop is CASNYRDLGQPQHF. In DNA, the CDR3 is TGTGCCAGTAATTACAGGGATTTAGGGCAGCCCCAGCATTTT.

CDR3 sequence: CATKIGTIFNEQFF. The CDR3 coding sequence is TGTGCCACCAAAATCGGGACTATCTTCAATGAGCAGTTCTTC. The V and J genes are TRBV10-3 and TRBJ2-1, with 7 bases that match TRBD2. Germline trimming cut 10 bases from V and 6 bases from J; bases unmatched to any gene: 12. The CDR3 covers 14 residues. Germline-derived CDR1 and CDR2 are ENHRY and SYGVKD.

The V gene is TRBV2, the J gene TRBJ1-5; D is undetermined. The CDR3 totals 13 residues. With 4 bases removed from V and 3 bases from J, the gap between germline ends came to 7 bases. The germline V gene encodes CDR1 SNHLY and CDR2 FYNNEI. The CDR3 nucleotides read TGTGCCAGCAGTGTGTACAACAATCAGCCCCAGCATTTT. Residues: CASSVYNNQPQHF.

The chain uses TRBV11-2 and TRBJ2-5, with 14 positions matching TRBD2. Germline V gives CDR1 SGHAT, CDR2 FQNNGV. This CDR3 comprises 15 residues. V gave up 5 bases and J gave up 6 bases; unmatched junction bases: 5. CDR3 in amino acids: CASSPGTSGSQTQYF. The CDR3 nucleotides are TGTGCCAGCAGCCCCGGGACTAGCGGGAGTCAGACCCAGTACTTC.

The chain uses TRBV27 and TRBJ2-1, with D possibly TRBD2 on 6 matching bases. Germline-derived CDR1 and CDR2 are MNHEY and SMNVEV (reference sequence). The CDR3 extends over 15 amino acids. With 4 bases removed from V and 3 bases from J, the gap between germline ends came to 13 bases. CDR3 nucleotides: TGTGCCAGCAGTTCAATCGGGGGAGACTACAATGAGCAGTTCTTC. This translates into CASSSIGGDYNEQFF.

The chain carries TRBV18 and TRBJ2-7; TRBD2 might be the D (6 bases). The germline CDR1 and CDR2 sequences are KGHSH and LQKENI. CDR3 length: 16 amino acids. V lost 2 bases and J lost 0, with 14 bases in between. CDR3 sequence: CASSPISGYNSYEQYF. The DNA of the CDR3 is TGTGCCAGCTCACCAATTAGCGGCTATAACTCCTACGAGCAGTACTTC.

The CDR3 loop is CASGQQNSPLHF. The CDR3 DNA sequence: TGTGCTAGTGGCCAACAAAATTCACCCCTCCACTTT. The rearrangement uses TRBV12-5 and TRBJ1-6, with D unclear. Deletions cut 6 bases from V and 7 bases from J, with 7 bases between. Germline CDR1 LGHNT, CDR2 FRNRAP. The CDR3 is 12 residues long.

This clone has only one observation. The CDR3 sequence: CASSQDRGPYEQYF. The CDR3, as DNA: TGCGCCAGCAGCCAAGATAGGGGTCCCTACGAGCAGTACTTC. The chain uses TRBV4-3 and TRBJ2-7, with a weak D call TRBD1 (5 bases). Germline V gene sequence: CDR1 LGHNA, CDR2 YSLEER. The CDR3 spans 14 residues. Trimming cost V 0 bases and J 2 bases, with 8 bases left between them.

This sequence joins TRBV18 and TRBJ1-2, with a possible D match to TRBD1 (6 bases). The CDR3 is made up of 14 amino acids. V was cut by 3 bases and J by 0 bases, with 8 bases left in between. The germline CDR1 and CDR2 sequences are KGHSH and LQKENI. In nucleotides, the CDR3 is TGTGCCAGCTCACCGGACAGAGCTAACTATGGCTACACCTTC. Translation gives CASSPDRANYGYTF.

This clone appeared a single time. The rearrangement links TRBV11-2 to TRBJ1-1; D is uncertain. This CDR3 has 15 amino acids. Trimming took off 1 base at V and 0 bases at J, with 9 bases between the two ends. Looked up from germline, CDR1 is SGHAT and CDR2 is FQNNGV. The CDR3 is CASSLVSPMNTEAFF. The CDR3 region has the DNA TGTGCCAGCAGCTTAGTTAGCCCCATGAACACTGAAGCTTTCTTT.

The chain links TRBV2 to TRBJ1-5, with TRBD1 matching over 11 bases. From germline, CDR1 is SNHLY and CDR2 FYNNEI. The J segment lost 7 bases and the V segment lost 8 bases, leaving 10 bases of the junction unmatched. This CDR3 spans 15 amino acids. DNA for the CDR3: TGTGCCAGCCAAAGGGGACAGGGGGGACGACAGCCCCAGCATTTT. As protein: CASQRGQGGRQPQHF.

The chain uses TRBV27 and TRBJ1-2, with D hard to call. The CDR3 covers 14 residues. V was shortened by 6 bases and J by 2 bases, with 13 bases between the two germline ends. Germline-derived CDR1 and CDR2 are MNHEY and SMNVEV (reference sequence). Here the CDR3 DNA reads TGTGCCAGCAGGCCAGGCGGAGGAAACTATGGCTACACCTTC. It translates to CASRPGGGNYGYTF.

V is TRBV7-2 and J is TRBJ2-1, with TRBD2 as a possible D gene (5 bases). The CDR3 runs 11 residues. Germline-derived CDR1 and CDR2 are SGHTA and FQGNSA. The V end lost 5 bases, the J end lost 16 bases, and 15 bases lay between the germline ends. CDR3 amino acids: CASSAGPRGFF. The CDR3, as DNA: TGTGCCAGCAGCGCTGGACCACGGGGTTTCTTC.

The J gene is TRBJ2-3, the V gene TRBV7-6, with 11 positions matching TRBD2. The CDR3 runs to 16 residues. The J segment lost 3 bases and the V segment lost 1 base, leaving 3 bases of the junction unmatched. Germline lookup yields CDR1 SGHVS and CDR2 FNYEAQ. CDR3 DNA sequence: TGTGCCAGCAGCTTAGAGACTAGCGGGAATACAGATACGCAGTATTTT. Translated, it gives CASSLETSGNTDTQYF.

This chain connects TRBV2 to TRBJ2-1; TRBD2 matches 12 bases. V shed 8 bases and J 6 bases; nucleotides not matched to a gene: 5. The length of the CDR3 is 14 residues. CDR1 and CDR2 from the germline V gene are SNHLY and FYNNEI. Written as DNA, the CDR3 is TGTGCCAGCGCCGGGACTAGCGGGCCCAATGAGCAGTTCTTC. Amino acids: CASAGTSGPNEQFF.

The chain recombines TRBV15 with TRBJ1-2; maybe TRBD1 (6 bases). CDR1 and CDR2 from the germline V gene are LNHNV and YYDKDF (reference sequence). Trimming took off 3 bases at V and 8 bases at J, with 16 bases between the two ends. The CDR3 runs 14 residues. The CDR3 here is CATSSRITGNGYTF. CDR3 bases: TGTGCCACCAGCAGTCGTATTACAGGGAACGGCTACACCTTC.

The chain carries TRBV5-1 and TRBJ2-5; 10 nucleotides line up with TRBD1. The germline CDR1 and CDR2 sequences are SGHRS and YFSETQ. The CDR3 contains 16 residues. The ends lost 4 bases at V and 1 base at J; junction bases unmatched: 7. The CDR3 sequence: CASSQQTGGSQETQYF. The CDR3 region has the DNA TGCGCCAGCAGCCAGCAGACAGGGGGCTCCCAAGAGACCCAGTACTTC.